This T cell receptor beta chain was identified in a study of tumor and adjacent non-tumor tissue in lung cancer. On this clonotype: The CDR3 end shows no conserved phenylalanine or tryptophan, and so a read error is likely.

TCRbeta libraries were built with three rounds of nested PCR, modified from ARM-PCR. TCRdb re-called the multiplex PCR reads through MiXCR, storing one row per CDR3 protein. This table has about 80,000 distinct CDR3 sequences, just under 75% appearing once. Trimming left V 3 bases short and J 2 bases short, with 10 bases between. Germline CDR1 is SGHAT and CDR2 is FQNNGV. This CDR3 comprises 14 residues. RNA was extracted from bulk tissue without any cell sorting. Between August and November 2014, newly diagnosed, chemotherapy-naive lung cancer patients underwent thoracic surgery in China. This clonotype originated in a woman aged 40 to 50 with non-small cell lung cancer. Input material: lung tumor tissue. The chain is built from TRBV11-2 and TRBJ1-2; unclear D gene. The CDR3 DNA sequence: TGTGCCAGCAGCTTTGGGATAGGAAACTATGGCTACACCTCC. Translating gives CASSFGIGNYGYTS.